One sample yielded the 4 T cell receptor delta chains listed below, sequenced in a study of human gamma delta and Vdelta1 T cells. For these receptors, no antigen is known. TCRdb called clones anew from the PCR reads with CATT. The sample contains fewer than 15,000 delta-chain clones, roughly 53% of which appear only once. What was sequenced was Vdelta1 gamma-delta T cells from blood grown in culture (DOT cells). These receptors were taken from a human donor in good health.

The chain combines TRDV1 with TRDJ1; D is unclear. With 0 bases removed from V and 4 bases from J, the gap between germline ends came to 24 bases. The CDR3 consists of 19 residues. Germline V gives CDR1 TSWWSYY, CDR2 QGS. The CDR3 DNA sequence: TGTGCTCTTGGGGAACTTACGTCCGACAAGACCCCCCACGTCGATAAACTCATCTTT. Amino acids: CALGELTSDKTPHVDKLIF.

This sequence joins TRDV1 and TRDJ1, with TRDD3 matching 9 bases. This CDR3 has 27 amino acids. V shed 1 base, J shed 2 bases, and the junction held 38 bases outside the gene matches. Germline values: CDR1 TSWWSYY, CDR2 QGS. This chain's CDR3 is CALGEPASKEGSRTGGRLPSGTDKLIF. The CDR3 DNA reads TGTGCTCTTGGGGAACCAGCATCTAAAGAGGGTTCTCGTACTGGGGGACGACTACCCTCCGGTACCGATAAACTCATCTTT.

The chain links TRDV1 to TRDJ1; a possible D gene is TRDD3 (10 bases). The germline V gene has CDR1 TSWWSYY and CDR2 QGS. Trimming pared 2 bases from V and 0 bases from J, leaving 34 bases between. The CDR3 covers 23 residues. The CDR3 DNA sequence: TGTGCTCTTGGGGAATTCCTTCCTACGTATTTGGGGGATACTGGGGACTACACCGATAAACTCATCTTT. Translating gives CALGEFLPTYLGDTGDYTDKLIF.

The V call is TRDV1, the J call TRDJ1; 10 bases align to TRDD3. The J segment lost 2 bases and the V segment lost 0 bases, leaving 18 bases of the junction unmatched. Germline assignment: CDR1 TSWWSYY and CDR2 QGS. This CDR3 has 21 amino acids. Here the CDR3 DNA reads TGTGCTCTTGGGGAACTAAGCCGGGGACCGTTGGGGGATACTGGGACCGATAAACTCATCTTT. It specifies CALGELSRGPLGDTGTDKLIF.